This is a list of T cell receptor beta chains from one sample in a study of shared T cell receptors in the human thymus. Clones were read by immunoSEQ multiplex PCR, and TCRdb kept only the in-frame ones, dropping some. The sample consists of 700,000 or so clones, 70% to 90% of them appearing once. Another study also made use of these data, one on human thymus T cells.

The specimen sequenced was thymocytes. The receptors come from a girl less than two years old with a congenital heart defect. Both conserved end residues are part of each CDR3. The order of the fields is clone size, V gene, J gene, D gene, CDR3 protein, CDR3 DNA. The D gene is left open where the match is weak. Only some rows state a clone size, as once, few, many or a class for expanded clones.

clone_size: .; v_call: TRBV5-6; j_call: TRBJ1-4; d_call: .; cdr3_aa: CASSLHTTNEKLFF; cdr3_nt: TGTGCCAGCAGCTTACACACAACTAATGAAAAACTGTTTTTT
clone_size: .; v_call: TRBV4-1; j_call: TRBJ1-4; d_call: TRBD1; cdr3_aa: CASSPRPGQGSATNEKLFF; cdr3_nt: TGCGCCAGCAGCCCACGCCCGGGACAGGGATCTGCAACTAATGAAAAACTGTTTTTT
clone_size: .; v_call: TRBV10-3; j_call: TRBJ1-2; d_call: .; cdr3_aa: CAISESWVGVTMTNYGYTF; cdr3_nt: TGTGCCATCAGTGAGTCCTGGGTAGGGGTCACTATGACAAACTATGGCTACACCTTC
clone_size: .; v_call: TRBV5-1; j_call: TRBJ2-1; d_call: .; cdr3_aa: CASSMVGQADNEQFF; cdr3_nt: TGCGCCAGCAGCATGGTTGGGCAGGCCGACAATGAGCAGTTCTTC
clone_size: .; v_call: TRBV12-5; j_call: TRBJ1-1; d_call: TRBD1; cdr3_aa: CASGSGTGGTEAFF; cdr3_nt: TGTGCTAGTGGATCCGGGACAGGGGGCACTGAAGCTTTCTTT
clone_size: .; v_call: TRBV7-9; j_call: TRBJ2-2; d_call: .; cdr3_aa: CASRVRGGELFF; cdr3_nt: TGTGCCAGCAGGGTCCGAGGCGGGGAGCTGTTTTTT
clone_size: .; v_call: TRBV5-1; j_call: TRBJ2-7; d_call: TRBD1; cdr3_aa: CASGPGQYPYEQYF; cdr3_nt: TGCGCCAGCGGACCGGGACAGTACCCCTACGAGCAGTACTTC
clone_size: .; v_call: TRBV4-1; j_call: TRBJ1-1; d_call: .; cdr3_aa: CASSSSAGERNTEAFF; cdr3_nt: TGCGCCAGCAGCTCCTCGGCGGGGGAAAGGAACACTGAAGCTTTCTTT
clone_size: .; v_call: TRBV19; j_call: TRBJ2-1; d_call: TRBD2; cdr3_aa: CASSVGAGDDNEQFF; cdr3_nt: TGTGCCAGTAGTGTCGGAGCGGGGGACGACAATGAGCAGTTCTTC
clone_size: .; v_call: TRBV19; j_call: TRBJ2-1; d_call: .; cdr3_aa: CASGLGGVRYNEQFF; cdr3_nt: TGTGCCAGTGGGTTAGGCGGGGTACGCTACAATGAGCAGTTCTTC
clone_size: .; v_call: TRBV5-4; j_call: TRBJ2-5; d_call: .; cdr3_aa: CASSPTLDSGVVGQETQYF; cdr3_nt: TGTGCCAGCAGCCCAACATTAGACTCCGGGGTTGTGGGACAAGAGACCCAGTACTTC
clone_size: .; v_call: TRBV9; j_call: TRBJ1-6; d_call: .; cdr3_aa: CASSFQGLNSPLHF; cdr3_nt: TGTGCCAGCAGCTTTCAGGGGTTGAATTCACCCCTCCACTTT
clone_size: .; v_call: TRBV10-3; j_call: TRBJ2-6; d_call: .; cdr3_aa: CAISGHTSSGANVLTF; cdr3_nt: TGTGCCATCAGTGGGCACACCAGCTCTGGGGCCAACGTCCTGACTTTC
clone_size: .; v_call: TRBV6-1; j_call: TRBJ1-4; d_call: .; cdr3_aa: CASSEDSGKGDQSTNEKLFF; cdr3_nt: TGTGCCAGCAGTGAGGACTCTGGCAAGGGGGACCAGTCAACTAATGAAAAACTGTTTTTT
clone_size: .; v_call: TRBV6-1; j_call: TRBJ1-5; d_call: TRBD1; cdr3_aa: CASQNRGKGNQPQHF; cdr3_nt: TGTGCCAGCCAAAACAGGGGAAAGGGCAATCAGCCCCAGCATTTT
clone_size: .; v_call: TRBV4-1; j_call: TRBJ1-3; d_call: .; cdr3_aa: CASSQDTWGAGNTIYF; cdr3_nt: TGCGCCAGCAGCCAAGATACCTGGGGCGCGGGAAACACCATATATTTT
clone_size: .; v_call: TRBV25-1; j_call: TRBJ2-5; d_call: TRBD2; cdr3_aa: CASSRAGLAGGEETQYF; cdr3_nt: TGTGCCAGCAGCCGAGCGGGCCTAGCGGGGGGAGAAGAGACCCAGTACTTC
clone_size: .; v_call: TRBV11-2; j_call: TRBJ1-4; d_call: TRBD1; cdr3_aa: CASSLDVNGDRAPNNEKLFF; cdr3_nt: TGTGCCAGCAGCTTAGATGTTAACGGGGACAGGGCGCCAAACAATGAAAAACTGTTTTTT
clone_size: .; v_call: TRBV11-2; j_call: TRBJ2-1; d_call: .; cdr3_aa: CASSLRYNEQFF; cdr3_nt: TGTGCCAGCAGCCTACGATATAATGAGCAGTTCTTC
clone_size: .; v_call: TRBV11-2; j_call: TRBJ1-3; d_call: .; cdr3_aa: CASSLEPVFGNTIYF; cdr3_nt: TGTGCCAGCAGCTTAGAACCGGTTTTTGGAAACACCATATATTTT
clone_size: .; v_call: TRBV5-5; j_call: TRBJ2-2; d_call: .; cdr3_aa: CASSGFRTNTGELFF; cdr3_nt: TGTGCCAGCAGCGGGTTCAGGACGAACACCGGGGAGCTGTTTTTT
clone_size: .; v_call: TRBV5-6; j_call: TRBJ1-1; d_call: TRBD1; cdr3_aa: CASSHDTGTGSNTEAFF; cdr3_nt: TGTGCCAGCAGCCATGATACCGGGACAGGGAGTAACACTGAAGCTTTCTTT
clone_size: once; v_call: TRBV27; j_call: TRBJ1-3; d_call: .; cdr3_aa: CASRPTGYGNTIYF; cdr3_nt: TGTGCCAGCAGACCTACAGGGTACGGAAACACCATATATTTT
clone_size: .; v_call: TRBV6-1; j_call: TRBJ2-5; d_call: TRBD1; cdr3_aa: CASSDTDRGYRETQYF; cdr3_nt: TGTGCCAGCAGTGACACTGACAGGGGGTATCGAGAGACCCAGTACTTC
clone_size: .; v_call: TRBV6-1; j_call: TRBJ1-2; d_call: .; cdr3_aa: CASSERPLEQYGYTF; cdr3_nt: TGTGCCAGCAGTGAACGTCCGTTAGAGCAATATGGCTACACCTTC
clone_size: .; v_call: TRBV5-1; j_call: TRBJ1-1; d_call: .; cdr3_aa: CASSLGTPTRGTRATGTEAFF; cdr3_nt: TGCGCCAGCAGCTTGGGGACTCCGACCCGGGGTACTCGCGCGACTGGAACTGAAGCTTTCTTT
clone_size: .; v_call: TRBV7-2; j_call: TRBJ1-5; d_call: TRBD1; cdr3_aa: CASSLDGQGELNNQPQHF; cdr3_nt: TGTGCCAGCAGCTTGGACGGACAGGGGGAATTGAACAATCAGCCCCAGCATTTT
clone_size: .; v_call: TRBV5-6; j_call: TRBJ2-1; d_call: TRBD2; cdr3_aa: CASLGGLAGAEQFF; cdr3_nt: TGTGCCAGCTTAGGGGGACTAGCGGGGGCTGAGCAGTTCTTC
clone_size: .; v_call: TRBV28; j_call: TRBJ1-2; d_call: .; cdr3_aa: CASSRGRGNYGYTF; cdr3_nt: TGTGCCAGCAGCAGGGGACGGGGAAACTATGGCTACACCTTC
clone_size: .; v_call: TRBV2; j_call: TRBJ1-2; d_call: TRBD1; cdr3_aa: CASRIGAGGLYGYTF; cdr3_nt: TGTGCCAGCAGGATTGGGGCAGGGGGCCTCTATGGCTACACCTTC
clone_size: .; v_call: TRBV5-8; j_call: TRBJ2-5; d_call: .; cdr3_aa: CASSSPRGFEETQYF; cdr3_nt: TGTGCCAGCAGCTCCCCACGGGGGTTTGAAGAGACCCAGTACTTC
clone_size: .; v_call: TRBV2; j_call: TRBJ1-4; d_call: TRBD1; cdr3_aa: CASSVSDRAGKLFF; cdr3_nt: TGTGCCAGCAGTGTAAGTGACAGGGCCGGAAAACTGTTTTTT
clone_size: .; v_call: TRBV7-2; j_call: TRBJ1-2; d_call: TRBD1; cdr3_aa: CASSSETGSCGYTF; cdr3_nt: TGTGCCAGCAGCTCAGAGACAGGGTCCTGTGGCTACACCTTC
clone_size: .; v_call: TRBV5-4; j_call: TRBJ2-1; d_call: TRBD2; cdr3_aa: CASSPLTSGGAFNEQFF; cdr3_nt: TGTGCCAGCAGCCCCCTGACTAGCGGGGGGGCCTTCAATGAGCAGTTCTTC
clone_size: .; v_call: TRBV18; j_call: TRBJ1-1; d_call: .; cdr3_aa: CASSPSGDTEAFF; cdr3_nt: TGTGCCAGCTCACCATCAGGGGACACTGAAGCTTTCTTT
clone_size: few; v_call: TRBV7-9; j_call: TRBJ1-1; d_call: TRBD1; cdr3_aa: CASSTSFRGSTEAFF; cdr3_nt: TGTGCCAGCAGCACCAGTTTCAGGGGGAGCACTGAAGCTTTCTTT
clone_size: .; v_call: TRBV11-2; j_call: TRBJ2-7; d_call: TRBD1; cdr3_aa: CASSPSTGSYEQYF; cdr3_nt: TGTGCCAGCAGCCCGTCGACAGGGAGCTACGAGCAGTACTTC
clone_size: .; v_call: TRBV4-3; j_call: TRBJ1-5; d_call: .; cdr3_aa: CASAEGRRVGQPQHF; cdr3_nt: TGCGCCAGCGCTGAAGGAAGGAGGGTGGGCCAGCCCCAGCATTTT
clone_size: .; v_call: TRBV28; j_call: TRBJ1-4; d_call: .; cdr3_aa: CASSFSGAISEKLFF; cdr3_nt: TGTGCCAGCAGTTTTTCAGGGGCTATCAGTGAAAAACTGTTTTTT
clone_size: .; v_call: TRBV11-2; j_call: TRBJ2-5; d_call: .; cdr3_aa: CASSRLGQGRLQETQYF; cdr3_nt: TGTGCCAGCAGCCGTCTGGGGCAGGGTAGGCTCCAAGAGACCCAGTACTTC
clone_size: .; v_call: TRBV28; j_call: TRBJ1-1; d_call: .; cdr3_aa: CASSQTGIPVTEAFF; cdr3_nt: TGTGCCAGCAGCCAGACGGGGATCCCCGTCACTGAAGCTTTCTTT
clone_size: .; v_call: TRBV7-3; j_call: TRBJ1-4; d_call: .; cdr3_aa: CASSLGLGEKLFF; cdr3_nt: TGTGCCAGCAGCTTAGGACTGGGGGAAAAACTGTTTTTT
clone_size: few; v_call: TRBV28; j_call: TRBJ2-7; d_call: TRBD1; cdr3_aa: CASSLDRASYEQYF; cdr3_nt: TGTGCCAGCAGTCTGGACAGGGCCTCCTACGAGCAGTACTTC
clone_size: .; v_call: TRBV7-2; j_call: TRBJ2-7; d_call: .; cdr3_aa: CASSLRGHYEQYF; cdr3_nt: TGTGCCAGCAGCTTACGTGGGCACTACGAGCAGTACTTC
clone_size: .; v_call: TRBV7-6; j_call: TRBJ2-5; d_call: .; cdr3_aa: CASSFSRQTQYF; cdr3_nt: TGTGCCAGCAGCTTCTCCCGTCAGACCCAGTACTTC
clone_size: .; v_call: TRBV7-9; j_call: TRBJ2-1; d_call: .; cdr3_aa: CASSLPGAGLVQFF; cdr3_nt: TGTGCCAGCAGCTTACCCGGTGCCGGACTTGTGCAGTTCTTC
clone_size: .; v_call: TRBV11-2; j_call: TRBJ2-5; d_call: .; cdr3_aa: CASSFKQGPEKETQYF; cdr3_nt: TGTGCCAGCAGCTTTAAACAGGGTCCGGAGAAAGAGACCCAGTACTTC